This TCR beta chain comes out of a study of beta chain features in type 1 diabetes. Study conclusions and caveats: Small HLA sub-analyses could not settle whether HLA shapes TCRB rearrangement. Cells that show high TCR expression could be over-represented by cDNA sequencing. Type 1 diabetes patients had VDJ junctions that carried fewer insertions and more deletions. TCRB CDR3 length was moderately but significantly reduced in all four CD4+ subsets of Type 1 diabetes patients.

This CDR3 contains 14 residues. Germline CDR1 reads SGDLS; CDR2 reads YYNGEE. Trimming removed 0 bases at V and 2 bases at J, with 9 bases between. All of the isolated RNA was reverse transcribed, so expressed TCRB transcripts were sequenced. Profiling relied on immunoSEQ multiplex PCR, and the TCRdb table lists in-frame clones only, not all of them. Among hundreds of thousands of clones, roughly 15% were seen once, and the ten largest hold more than 0.08%. About this clone: As yet, its antigen is unknown.

This clonotype originated in a young man in good health. The rearrangement links TRBV9 to TRBJ2-7, with a tentative D call TRBD1 (6 bases). Input material: naive CD4+ T cells from blood. Here the CDR3 DNA reads TGTGCCAGCAGCGTAGGAGGGGGAACCTACGAGCAGTACTTC. This sequence encodes CASSVGGGTYEQYF.